This T cell receptor beta chain emerged from a study of T cell responses to AZD1222 COVID-19 vaccine (dated by TCRdb to the early 2020s). Concerning the study at large: A total of over 230 trial participants underwent TCR sequencing, of whom 207 received two doses of AZD1222 and 26 received two doses of the MenACWY control vaccine. Trial participants were enrolled into age subgroups of 18-55, 56-69 and 70-plus years, which contained about 150, 27 and 61 TCR-sequenced participants, respectively.

The research as a whole found: A significant rise in spike-specific TCR breadth and depth was observed after two AZD1222 doses relative to day 0 and relative to MenACWY recipients. No day 14 peak-response samples were available, so repertoires were characterized only after the peak T cell response. The whole spike protein was spanned by vaccine-associated CD4 TCRs, and dominant responses were seen in regions 160-218 and 743-854. Only six AZD1222 recipients were SARS-CoV-2 seropositive at baseline, limiting conclusions about previously exposed vaccinees. In the small 56-69-year group, the increase in depth fell short of significance, most likely because of low power. Epitopes outside the regions mutated in the B.1.351 and B.1.1.7 variants were reportedly recognized by nearly half of the unique spike-specific TCRs. Participants were mostly white British, with more females than males. The authors suggested clonal diversity may have been underestimated.

The CDR3 numbers 17 residues from cysteine through phenylalanine. Only the CDR3 DNA is retained, 51 bases long and in frame from the first base. From the germline V gene (reference sequence), CDR1 is SGHNT and CDR2 is YYREEE. Ends trimmed: V by 4 bases, J by 4 bases; bases unmatched to a gene: 14. The time point label, read with the paper, signifies: about 28 days (+/-7) after the second vaccine dose. AZD1222 recipients given second doses at about 4 weeks or at about 12 weeks were pooled, since spike-specific TCR depth and breadth were not found to differ between the two schedules. Vaccinee samples came from UK trials COV001 and COV002, including a single-blind randomized controlled phase 2/3 trial of AZD1222 (ChAdOx1 nCoV-19) in healthy adults. For TCRbeta chain sequencing, PBMC samples were collected from trial participants at day 0 and at day 28 after the second dose. The CDR3 regions of human TCRbeta chains were analyzed by immunosequencing. Concerning the study's data processing: TCRs in the repertoires were matched against a reference library of SARS-CoV-2-specific TCRs that had been generated with the MIRA antigen-specificity platform. Breadth was defined as the fraction of unique TCRs that were SARS-CoV-2-associated. Depth was defined as the fraction of total T cells that were SARS-CoV-2-associated. Using the MIRA data, every spike-specific TCR was mapped to the spike region that the TCR reacted to and assigned to either a CD4 or a CD8 class. Log10-transformed breadth and depth values were compared by one-way ANOVA with Sidak's multiple comparisons tests. TCRdb stores this immuneACCESS table with in-frame sequences only. Part of the clones is absent; in the studies checked, under half of the shortfall reflects unresolved V genes, and no reason is known for the rest. That table furnishes V, J and clone size, whereas the DNA furnished D and trimming. For this sample the table gives about 120,000 clones, of which roughly 88% were detected only once. The leading ten clones occupy 0.9% to 1.2% of the sample.

In the case of this clone: No antigen is known for it. No base quality values were provided; no much bigger clone lies one nucleotide off.

The clonotype was recovered from an adult who received the AZD1222 COVID-19 vaccine. Sequences were derived from peripheral blood, sampled 28 days after the second AZD1222 dose. The receptor chain draws on TRBV5-4 and TRBJ2-1, with 7 middle bases fitting TRBD1. The sequence in DNA is TGTGCCAGCAGCCGTGATAGACAGGGCATACGATACAATGAGCAGTTCTTC. Its product reads: CASSRDRQGIRYNEQFF.